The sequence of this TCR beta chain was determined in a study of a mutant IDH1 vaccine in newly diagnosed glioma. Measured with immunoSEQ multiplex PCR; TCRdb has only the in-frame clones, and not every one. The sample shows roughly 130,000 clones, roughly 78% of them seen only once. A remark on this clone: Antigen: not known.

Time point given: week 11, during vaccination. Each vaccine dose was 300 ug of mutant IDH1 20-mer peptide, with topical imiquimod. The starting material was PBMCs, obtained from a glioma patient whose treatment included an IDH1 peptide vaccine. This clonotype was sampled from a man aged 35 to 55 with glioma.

In DNA, the CDR3 is TGTGCCAGCAGCTTAGTTAGCGGTAGCACCGGGGAGCTGTTTTTT. Amino acids: CASSLVSGSTGELFF. The chain combines TRBV7-9 with TRBJ2-2; a possible D gene is TRBD2 (6 bases). There are 15 residues in the CDR3. V was trimmed by 1 base and J by 4 bases, leaving 10 bases between them. The germline CDR1 and CDR2 sequences are SEHNR and FQNEAQ (reference sequence). Looking up the rest from reference TRBV7-9 and TRBJ2-2 gives the full variable domain: DTGVSQNPRHKITKRGQNVTFRCDPISEHNRLYWYRQTLGQGPEFLTYFQNEAQLEKSRLLSDRFSAERPKGSFSTLEIQRTEQGDSAMYLCASSLVSGSTGELFFGEGSRLTVL.